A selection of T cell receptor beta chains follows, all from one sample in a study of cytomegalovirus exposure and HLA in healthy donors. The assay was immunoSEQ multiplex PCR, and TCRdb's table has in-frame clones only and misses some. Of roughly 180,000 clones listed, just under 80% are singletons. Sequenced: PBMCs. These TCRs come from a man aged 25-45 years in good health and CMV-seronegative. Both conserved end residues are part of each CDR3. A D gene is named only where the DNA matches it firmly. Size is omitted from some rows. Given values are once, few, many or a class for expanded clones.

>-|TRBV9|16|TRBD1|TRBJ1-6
CASSPNRGLNNSPLHF
TGTGCCAGCAGTCCTAACAGGGGCCTTAATAATTCACCCCTCCACTTT
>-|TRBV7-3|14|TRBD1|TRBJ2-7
CASSHGQGVDEQYF
TGTGCCAGCAGCCACGGACAGGGGGTCGACGAGCAGTACTTC
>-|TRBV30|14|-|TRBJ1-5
CAWSVSRSNQPQHF
TGTGCCTGGAGTGTAAGTCGGAGCAATCAGCCCCAGCATTTT
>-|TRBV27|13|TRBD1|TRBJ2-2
CASRTGRTGELFF
TGTGCCAGCAGGACAGGGCGGACCGGGGAGCTGTTTTTT
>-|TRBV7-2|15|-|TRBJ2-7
CASSPQGGVSYEQYF
TGTGCCAGCAGCCCCCAGGGCGGGGTCTCCTACGAGCAGTACTTC
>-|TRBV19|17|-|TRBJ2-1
CASSIGVADKIYNEQFF
TGTGCCAGTAGTATAGGGGTAGCGGATAAGATTTACAATGAGCAGTTCTTC
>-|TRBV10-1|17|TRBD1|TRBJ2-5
CASSEGQERNTMETQYF
TGCGCCAGCAGTGAGGGACAGGAACGGAATACTATGGAGACCCAGTACTTC
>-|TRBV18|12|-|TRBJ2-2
CASSPTAGELFF
TGTGCCAGCTCCCCCACGGCCGGGGAGCTGTTTTTT
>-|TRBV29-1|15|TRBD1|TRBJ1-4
CSVGDRSATNEKLFF
TGCAGCGTTGGGGACAGGAGTGCAACTAATGAAAAACTGTTTTTT
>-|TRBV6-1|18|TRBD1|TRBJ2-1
CASSVYFWGTGPHNEQFF
TGTGCCAGCAGTGTATATTTCTGGGGGACAGGGCCCCACAATGAGCAGTTCTTC
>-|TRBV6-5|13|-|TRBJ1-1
CASSYGRFTEAFF
TGTGCCAGCAGTTACGGTCGGTTCACTGAAGCTTTCTTT
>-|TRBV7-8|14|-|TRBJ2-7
CASSLGLTSYEQYF
TGTGCCAGCAGCTTAGGGCTTACCTCCTACGAGCAGTACTTC
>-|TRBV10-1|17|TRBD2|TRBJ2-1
CASSESRTSGFRNEQFF
TGCGCCAGCAGTGAGTCGAGAACTAGCGGGTTTAGGAATGAGCAGTTCTTC
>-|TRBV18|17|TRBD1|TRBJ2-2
CASSLSGTGVNTGELFF
TGTGCCAGCTCACTTTCCGGGACAGGGGTGAACACCGGGGAGCTGTTTTTT
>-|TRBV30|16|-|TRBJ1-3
CAWSLKGGVGGNTIYF
TGTGCCTGGAGCCTAAAAGGAGGGGTGGGCGGAAACACCATATATTTT
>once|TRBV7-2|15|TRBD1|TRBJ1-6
CASSPRTGENSPLHF
TGTGCCAGCAGCCCCAGGACAGGGGAAAATTCACCCCTCCACTTT
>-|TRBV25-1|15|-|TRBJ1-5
CASSPAGGWNQPQHF
TGTGCCAGCAGTCCGGCGGGGGGATGGAATCAGCCCCAGCATTTT
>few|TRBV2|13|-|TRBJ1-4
CASSGQGNKKLFF
TGTGCCAGCAGTGGGCAGGGTAACAAAAAACTGTTTTTT
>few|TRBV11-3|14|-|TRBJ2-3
CASSLGSFTDTQYF
TGTGCCAGCAGCTTAGGTTCTTTCACAGATACGCAGTATTTT
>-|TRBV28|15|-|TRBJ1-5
CASSSAHNSNQPQHF
TGTGCCAGCAGCTCCGCACACAATTCCAATCAGCCCCAGCATTTT
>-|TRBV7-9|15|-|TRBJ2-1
CSSSLEASTHNEQFF
TGTTCCAGCAGCTTAGAGGCTAGCACACACAATGAGCAGTTCTTC
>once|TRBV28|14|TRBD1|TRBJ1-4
CASTDGTGYEKLFF
TGTGCCAGTACCGACGGGACAGGGTACGAAAAACTGTTTTTT
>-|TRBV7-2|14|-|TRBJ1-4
CASSPTFLNEKLFF
TGTGCCAGCAGCCCGACATTCCTTAATGAAAAACTGTTTTTT
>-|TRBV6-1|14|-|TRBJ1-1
CATRAVSAKAEAFF
TGTGCCACGAGGGCGGTCTCGGCCAAAGCTGAAGCTTTCTTT
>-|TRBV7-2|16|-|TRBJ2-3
CASSLSGGINTDTQYF
TGTGCCAGCAGCTTATCGGGCGGGATTAACACAGATACGCAGTATTTT
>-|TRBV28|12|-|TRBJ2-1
CASSSTLLEQFF
TGTGCCAGCAGTTCGACTCTGCTCGAGCAGTTCTTC
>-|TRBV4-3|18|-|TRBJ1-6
CASSQDLGWGGYNSPLHF
TGCGCCAGCAGCCAAGATCTTGGATGGGGAGGGTATAATTCACCCCTCCACTTT
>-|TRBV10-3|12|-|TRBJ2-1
CAISIDSNEQFF
TGTGCCATCAGCATAGACTCGAATGAGCAGTTCTTC